This TCR beta chain was sequenced for a study of T cells after yellow fever vaccination. Study conclusions and caveats: The study re-detected most primary-vaccination clones after the booster (96% CD4, just over 85% CD8). When the response was secondary, it was weaker but reached its peak faster, day 5 versus 15.

The V gene's germline CDR1 is LGHNA and CDR2 YSLEER. The CDR3 is made up of 16 amino acids. With 4 bases clipped from V and 1 base from J, the junction kept 6 bases outside the gene matches. TCRdb re-analysed the 5' RACE reads in MiXCR, keeping a single row per CDR3 protein. The data hold 150,000 to 200,000 distinct CDR3 sequences, with approximately 11% observed a single time. This clonotype was seen repeatedly, ten times or more. The antigen remains unidentified. Here the sequenced sample was CD8+ T cells sorted from PBMCs, taken 15 days after the yellow fever booster vaccination. The TCR comes from a man younger than 30 who received the YFV17D yellow fever vaccine. The chain links TRBV4-3 to TRBJ1-1, with 10 bases aligning to TRBD1. Here the CDR3 reads CASSRDRGAPNTEAFF. CDR3 bases: TGCGCCAGCAGCCGGGACAGGGGCGCCCCGAACACTGAAGCTTTCTTT.